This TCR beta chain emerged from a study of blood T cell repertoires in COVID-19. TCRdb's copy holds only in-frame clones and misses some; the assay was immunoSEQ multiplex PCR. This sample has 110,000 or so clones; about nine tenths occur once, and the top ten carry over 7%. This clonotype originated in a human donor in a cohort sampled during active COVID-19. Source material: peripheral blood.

In DNA, the CDR3 is TGTGCCAGCAGCCAAGAAGGCCGTGGGGCGGCGGATACGCAGTATTTT. The encoded protein is CASSQEGRGAADTQYF. This chain joins TRBV3-1 (or the pseudogene TRBV3-2) and TRBJ2-3; maybe TRBD1 (5 bases). V gave up 0 bases and J gave up 6 bases, with 16 bases separating them. The CDR3 sequence is 16 residues long. Germline V lookup: CDR1 LGHDT, CDR2 YNNKEL (reference sequence).